Each of the 8 T cell receptor beta chains below was sequenced from the same sample in a study of OX40 agonist ivuxolimab in advanced cancers. TCRdb keeps only in-frame clones here, not all; method: immunoSEQ multiplex PCR. Of about 69,000 clones in the sample, around 90% were seen once. Sequenced here: CD4+ or CD8+ T cells sorted from blood, sampled in a trial of the OX40 agonist ivuxolimab. The receptor source for this set is an adult with an advanced solid tumor such as melanoma, head and neck, liver or kidney cancer.

This clone was picked up one time. The rearrangement links TRBV18 to TRBJ2-7; possibly TRBD1 for D (7 bases). Germline values: CDR1 KGHSH, CDR2 LQKENI. Trimming cost V 3 bases and J 0 bases, with 15 bases left between them. The CDR3 has 16 amino acids. CDR3 sequence reads: CASSPSSRGASYEQYF. In DNA, the CDR3 is TGTGCCAGCTCACCTTCCTCCAGGGGGGCCTCCTACGAGCAGTACTTC. Filled out from reference TRBV18 and TRBJ2-7, the complete variable domain reads NAGVMQNPRHLVRRRGQEARLRCSPMKGHSHVYWYRQLPEEGLKFMVYLQKENIIDESGMPKERFSAEFPKEGPSILRIQQVVRGDSAAYFCASSPSSRGASYEQYFGPGTRLTVT.

This clone came up a few times. J is TRBJ2-5 and V is TRBV27, with D unclear. Germline lookup yields CDR1 MNHEY and CDR2 SMNVEV (reference sequence). Trimming removed 3 bases from V and 4 bases from J, with 6 bases in between. The CDR3 loop spans 12 amino acids. Written as DNA, the CDR3 is TGTGCCAGCAGTTTCGAAGGAGAGACCCAGTACTTC. Translating it yields CASSFEGETQYF.

This chain joins TRBV7-3 and TRBJ2-3; D is possibly TRBD2 (5 bases). This CDR3 has 17 amino acids. V was trimmed by 0 bases and J by 5 bases, leaving 18 bases between them. Germline CDR1 SGHTA, CDR2 FQGTGA. The CDR3 bases are TGTGCCAGCAGCTTAACCCCCTTTGGGGAGCTGGGAGATACGCAGTATTTT. This sequence encodes CASSLTPFGELGDTQYF.

This chain joins TRBV4-1 and TRBJ2-3, with D perhaps TRBD2 (5 bases). V shed 4 bases and J shed 2 bases, with 10 bases lying between them. Germline V gene sequence: CDR1 MGHRA, CDR2 YSYEKL. This CDR3 region has 14 residues. CDR3 residues: CASSRVGNTDTQYF. CDR3 in DNA: TGCGCCAGCAGCCGGGTCGGGAACACAGATACGCAGTATTTT.

V and J are TRBV5-1 and TRBJ1-3; D perhaps matches TRBD1 (6 bases). V lost 5 bases, J lost 2 bases, and 14 bases lay in between. The germline gives CDR1 SGHRS, CDR2 YFSETQ. The CDR3 sequence is 15 residues long. CDR3 DNA sequence: TGCGCCAGCAGACCAACAGGGACTACTGGAAACACCATATATTTT. This encodes CASRPTGTTGNTIYF.

There are a few counts of this clone. This chain connects TRBV20-1 to TRBJ2-7; D is possibly TRBD2 (6 bases). V was shortened by 6 bases and J by 6 bases, with 12 bases between the two germline ends. Germline assignment: CDR1 DFQATT and CDR2 SNEGSKA (reference sequence). The CDR3 totals 11 residues. The CDR3 nucleotides are TGCAGTGCATCGGGGCGGGGCGAGCAGTACTTC. Protein: CSASGRGEQYF.

V and J are TRBV5-4 and TRBJ2-1; the D is unclear. The CDR3 contains 11 residues. V dropped 3 bases and J dropped 2 bases, with 0 bases sitting between them. CDR1 and CDR2 from the germline V gene are SGHNT and YYREEE (reference sequence). CDR3 in amino acids: CASSSYNEQFF. The CDR3 DNA sequence: TGTGCCAGCAGCTCCTACAATGAGCAGTTCTTC.

The chain combines TRBV5-4 with TRBJ2-7; 9 nucleotides match TRBD2. The V gene end was trimmed by 4 bases and the J gene end by 5 bases; junction bases not matched to a gene: 10. CDR1 and CDR2 from the germline V gene are SGHNT and YYREEE (reference sequence). This CDR3 comprises 15 residues. The CDR3 protein is CASSAGGPDRDEQYF. For the CDR3, the DNA is TGTGCCAGCAGCGCGGGGGGGCCAGATCGGGACGAGCAGTACTTC.